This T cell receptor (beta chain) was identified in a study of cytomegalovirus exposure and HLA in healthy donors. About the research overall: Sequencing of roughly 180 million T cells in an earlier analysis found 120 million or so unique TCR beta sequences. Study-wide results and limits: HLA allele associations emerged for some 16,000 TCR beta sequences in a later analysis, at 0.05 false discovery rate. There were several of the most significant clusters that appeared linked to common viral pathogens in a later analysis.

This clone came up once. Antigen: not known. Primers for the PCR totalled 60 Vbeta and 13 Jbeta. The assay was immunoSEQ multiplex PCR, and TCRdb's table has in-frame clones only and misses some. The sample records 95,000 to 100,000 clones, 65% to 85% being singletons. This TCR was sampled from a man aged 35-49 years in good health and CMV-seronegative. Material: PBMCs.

The CDR3 protein is CASIGDTGTGPYNEQFF. DNA for the CDR3: TGTGCCAGCATAGGGGATACTGGGACAGGGCCTTACAATGAGCAGTTCTTC. The chain combines TRBV5-4 with TRBJ2-1, with 9 nucleotides matching TRBD1. V dropped 6 bases and J dropped 4; count of bases not matched to a gene: 14. This CDR3 has 17 residues. Germline CDR1 SGHNT, CDR2 YYREEE (reference sequence).